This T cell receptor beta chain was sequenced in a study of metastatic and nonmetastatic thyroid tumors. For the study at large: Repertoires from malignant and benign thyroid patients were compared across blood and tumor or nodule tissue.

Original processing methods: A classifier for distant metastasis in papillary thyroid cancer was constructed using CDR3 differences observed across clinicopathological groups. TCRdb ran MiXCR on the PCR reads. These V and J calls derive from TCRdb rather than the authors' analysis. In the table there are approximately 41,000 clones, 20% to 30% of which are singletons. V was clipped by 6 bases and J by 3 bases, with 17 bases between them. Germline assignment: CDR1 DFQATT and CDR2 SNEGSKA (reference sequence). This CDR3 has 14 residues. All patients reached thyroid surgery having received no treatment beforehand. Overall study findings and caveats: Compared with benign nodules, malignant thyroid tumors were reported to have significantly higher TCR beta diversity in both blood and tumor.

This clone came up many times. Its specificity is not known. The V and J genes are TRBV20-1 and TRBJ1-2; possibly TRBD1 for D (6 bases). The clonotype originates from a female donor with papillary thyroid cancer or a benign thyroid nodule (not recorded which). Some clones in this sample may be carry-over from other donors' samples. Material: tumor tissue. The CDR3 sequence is CSAQTWGLDYGYTF. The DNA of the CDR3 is TGCAGTGCCCAAACATGGGGGCTGGACTATGGCTACACCTTC.